This TCR beta chain was profiled in a study of a mutant IDH1 vaccine in newly diagnosed glioma. Study in general: Once 4-6 weeks had passed after radiotherapy alone, vaccination started, or it started with temozolomide cycles. Antecedent treatment encompassed radiotherapy, temozolomide, or their combination; the majority received both. Week 35 brought visit V12, which was followed by visit V13 at week 47.

Turning to this clone: Its antigen remains unidentified.

Only in-frame clones appear in the TCRdb table, and some are missing; sequencing was by immunoSEQ multiplex PCR. The sample lists around 61,000 clones, around three quarters seen once, with roughly 5% in the top ten. The time point is: week 47, end of study. Every single dose of the vaccine, 300 ug of mutant IDH1 20-mer peptide, came with topical imiquimod. Between the trimmed V and J ends, which lost 4 bases and 2 bases, there was a span of 21 bases. CDR1 SGHDT and CDR2 YYEEEE come from the germline V gene. CDR3 length: 17 residues. The source is a man over 45 with glioma. The chain combines TRBV5-6 with TRBJ2-5; D might be TRBD1 or TRBD2, each matching 5 bases. The sequencing here drew on PBMCs, taken from a glioma patient whose treatment included an IDH1 peptide vaccine. Here the CDR3 DNA reads TGTGCCAGCAGCGAGCTGGGCTCAGGGACGTCGCAAGAGACCCAGTACTTC. Encoded protein: CASSELGSGTSQETQYF.